This T cell receptor (beta chain) was profiled in a study of PD-1 blockade in classical Hodgkin lymphoma. Some clones are missing from TCRdb's copy, which holds only in-frame ones; the method was immunoSEQ multiplex PCR. The sample has fewer than 35,000 clones; about 81% are singletons. Regarding the study as a whole: Unlike CD8+ TCR diversity, which did not rise significantly by C4D1, CD4+ TCR diversity did. Prior therapy or disease activity may underlie the repertoire differences, whose causes remain undefined. Relapsed/refractory patients reportedly had the lowest baseline TCR diversity, below newly diagnosed patients, who were below healthy donors.

Time point reported: cycle 4 day 1 (C4D1), after less than 7 weeks of nivolumab. Every patient had relapsed following autologous stem cell transplantation, and cohorts differed in brentuximab vedotin exposure. Magnetic negative selection was used to purify CD4+ T cells from PBMCs that had been thawed. On this clone: Its target is not known.

The CDR3 sequence is 15 residues long. Germline loops: CDR1 SGDLS, CDR2 YYNGEE. The V gene lost 0 bases and the J gene lost 6 bases, with 13 bases spanning the gap. The chain couples TRBV9 to TRBJ1-5; maybe TRBD1 (5 bases). The receptor comes from a human donor with classical Hodgkin lymphoma. The sequences come from CD4+ T cells from blood, collected before the fourth cycle of nivolumab. The CDR3 sequence: CASSVGLGEGQPQHF. CDR3 bases: TGTGCCAGCAGCGTAGGGTTGGGGGAAGGTCAGCCCCAGCATTTT. The whole variable domain, filled in from reference TRBV9 and TRBJ1-5, reads DSGVTQTPKHLITATGQRVTLRCSPRSGDLSVYWYQQSLDQGLQFLIQYYNGEERAKGNILERFSAQQFPDLHSELNLSSLELGDSALYFCASSVGLGEGQPQHFGDGTRLSIL.